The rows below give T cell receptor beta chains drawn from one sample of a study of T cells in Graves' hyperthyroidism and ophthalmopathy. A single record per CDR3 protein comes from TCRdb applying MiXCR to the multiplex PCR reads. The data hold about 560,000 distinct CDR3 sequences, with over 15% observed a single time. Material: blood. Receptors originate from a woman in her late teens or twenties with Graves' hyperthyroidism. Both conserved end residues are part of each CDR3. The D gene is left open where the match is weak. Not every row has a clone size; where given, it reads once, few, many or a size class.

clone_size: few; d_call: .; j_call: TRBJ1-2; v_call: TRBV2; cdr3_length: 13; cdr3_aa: CASNLERNYGYTF; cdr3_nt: TGTGCCAGCAACTTAGAACGGAACTATGGCTACACCTTC
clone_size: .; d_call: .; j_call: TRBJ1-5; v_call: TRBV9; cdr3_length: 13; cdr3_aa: CASSVDWNQPQHF; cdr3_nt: TGTGCCAGCAGCGTAGACTGGAATCAGCCCCAGCATTTT
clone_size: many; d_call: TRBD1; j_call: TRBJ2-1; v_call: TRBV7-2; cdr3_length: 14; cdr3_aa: CASSWKTGPNEQFF; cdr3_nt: TGTGCCAGCAGCTGGAAGACAGGGCCCAATGAGCAGTTCTTC
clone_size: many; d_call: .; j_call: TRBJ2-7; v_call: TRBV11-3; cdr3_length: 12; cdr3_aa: CASSSNKGEQYF; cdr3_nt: TGTGCCAGCAGCTCCAATAAAGGCGAGCAGTACTTC
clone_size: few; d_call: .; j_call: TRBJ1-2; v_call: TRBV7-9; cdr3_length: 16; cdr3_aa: CASSTTDPRGNYGYTF; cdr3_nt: TGTGCCAGCAGCACTACAGACCCCAGGGGCAACTATGGCTACACCTTC
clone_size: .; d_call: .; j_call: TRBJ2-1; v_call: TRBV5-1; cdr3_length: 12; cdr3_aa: CASRGDYNEQFF; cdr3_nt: TGCGCCAGCAGAGGGGACTACAATGAGCAGTTCTTC
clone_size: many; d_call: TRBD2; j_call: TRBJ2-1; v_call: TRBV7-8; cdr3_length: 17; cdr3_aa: CASSSELGLASLNEQFF; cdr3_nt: TGTGCCAGCAGCTCAGAGTTAGGACTAGCGAGCCTCAATGAGCAGTTCTTC
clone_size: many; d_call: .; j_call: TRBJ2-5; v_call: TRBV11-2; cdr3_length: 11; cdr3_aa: CASSFQETQYF; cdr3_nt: TGTGCCAGCAGCTTCCAAGAGACCCAGTACTTC
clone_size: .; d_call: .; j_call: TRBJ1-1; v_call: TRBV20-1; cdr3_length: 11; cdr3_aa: CSPWRSTEAFF; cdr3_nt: TGCAGTCCTTGGAGGAGCACTGAAGCTTTCTTT
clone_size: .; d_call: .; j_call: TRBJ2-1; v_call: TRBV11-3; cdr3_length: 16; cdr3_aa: CASSSSQGVPRNEQFF; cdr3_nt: TGTGCCAGCAGCTCCTCTCAAGGGGTTCCCAGGAATGAGCAGTTCTTC
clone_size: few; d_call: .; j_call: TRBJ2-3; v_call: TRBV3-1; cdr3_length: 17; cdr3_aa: CASSARPGTPLSDTQYF; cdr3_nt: TGTGCCAGCAGCGCACGACCCGGGACCCCCCTTTCTGATACGCAGTATTTT
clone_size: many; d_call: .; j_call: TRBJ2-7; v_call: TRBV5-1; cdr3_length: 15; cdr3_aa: CASRGGSRDNYEQYF; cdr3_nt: TGCGCCAGCAGGGGCGGGTCCCGGGACAACTACGAGCAGTACTTC
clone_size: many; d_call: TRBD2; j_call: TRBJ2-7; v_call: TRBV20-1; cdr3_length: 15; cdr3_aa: CSARDGVAGVSEQYF; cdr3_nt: TGCAGTGCTAGAGATGGTGTAGCGGGAGTTAGCGAGCAGTACTTC
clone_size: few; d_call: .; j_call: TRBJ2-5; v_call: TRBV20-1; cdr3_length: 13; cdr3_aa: CSARPAGQETQYF; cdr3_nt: TGCAGTGCTAGACCGGCAGGCCAAGAGACCCAGTACTTC
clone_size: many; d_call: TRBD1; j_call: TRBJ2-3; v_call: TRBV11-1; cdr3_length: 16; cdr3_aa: CASGLSGTGFTDTQYF; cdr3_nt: TGTGCCAGCGGACTATCCGGGACAGGGTTCACAGATACGCAGTATTTT
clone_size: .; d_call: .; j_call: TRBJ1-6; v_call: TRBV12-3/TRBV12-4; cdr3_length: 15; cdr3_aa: CASRPTSSYNPPLHF; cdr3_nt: TGTGCCAGCAGGCCAACCAGCTCCTATAATCCACCCCTCCACTTT
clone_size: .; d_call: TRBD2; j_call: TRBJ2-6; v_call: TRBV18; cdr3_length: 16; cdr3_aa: CASSPSGGSGANVLTF; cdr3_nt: TGTGCCAGCTCACCAAGCGGGGGCTCTGGGGCCAACGTCCTGACTTTC
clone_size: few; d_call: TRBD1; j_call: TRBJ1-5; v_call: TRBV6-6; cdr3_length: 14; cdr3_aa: CASSYTTGNQPQHF; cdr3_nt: TGTGCCAGCAGTTACACGACAGGGAATCAGCCCCAGCATTTT
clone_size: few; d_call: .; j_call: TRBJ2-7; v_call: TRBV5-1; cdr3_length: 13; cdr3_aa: CASGFPSAYEQYF; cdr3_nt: TGCGCCAGCGGCTTCCCTAGCGCTTACGAGCAGTACTTC
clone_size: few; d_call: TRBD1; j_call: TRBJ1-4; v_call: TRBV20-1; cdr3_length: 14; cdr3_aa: CSAERQGSNEKLFF; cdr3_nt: TGCAGTGCTGAACGACAGGGGTCTAATGAAAAACTGTTTTTT
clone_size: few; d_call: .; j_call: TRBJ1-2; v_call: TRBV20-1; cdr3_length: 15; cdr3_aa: CSARFNERKLYGYTF; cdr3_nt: TGCAGTGCTAGATTTAACGAACGAAAACTGTATGGCTACACCTTC
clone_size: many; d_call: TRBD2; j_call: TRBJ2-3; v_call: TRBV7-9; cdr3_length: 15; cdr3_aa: CASSLRLAGGTTQYF; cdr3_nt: TGTGCCAGCAGCTTAAGACTAGCGGGAGGGACTACGCAGTATTTT
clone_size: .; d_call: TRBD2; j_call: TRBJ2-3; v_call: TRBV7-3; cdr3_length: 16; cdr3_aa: CASSPTSGGYTDTQYF; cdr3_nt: TGTGCCAGCAGCCCGACTAGCGGGGGATACACAGATACGCAGTATTTT
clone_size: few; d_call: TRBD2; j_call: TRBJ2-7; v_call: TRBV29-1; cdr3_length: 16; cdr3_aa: CSVYGLAGDASYEQYF; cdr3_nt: TGCAGCGTTTATGGACTAGCGGGGGACGCGTCCTACGAGCAGTACTTC
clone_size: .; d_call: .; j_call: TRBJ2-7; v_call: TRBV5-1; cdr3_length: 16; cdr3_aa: CASSWWWREAGREQYF; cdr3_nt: TGCGCCAGCAGCTGGTGGTGGCGTGAGGCAGGGCGCGAGCAGTACTTC
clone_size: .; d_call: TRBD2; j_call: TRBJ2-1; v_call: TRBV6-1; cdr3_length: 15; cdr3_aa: CASSEKLAGVSGLFF; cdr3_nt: TGTGCCAGCAGTGAAAAACTAGCGGGGGTGTCTGGGCTGTTCTTC
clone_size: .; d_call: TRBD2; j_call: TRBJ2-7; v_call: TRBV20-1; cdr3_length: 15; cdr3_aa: CSARLASGSSYEQYF; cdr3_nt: TGCAGTGCTAGGTTGGCTAGCGGAAGCTCCTACGAGCAGTACTTC
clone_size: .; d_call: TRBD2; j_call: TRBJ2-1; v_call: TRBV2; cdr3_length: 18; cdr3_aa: CASRKIGLAGGGWNEQFF; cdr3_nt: TGTGCCAGCAGGAAAATTGGACTAGCGGGAGGGGGGTGGAATGAGCAGTTCTTC
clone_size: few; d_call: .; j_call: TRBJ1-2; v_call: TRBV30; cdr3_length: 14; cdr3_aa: CAWSGDSWNYGYTF; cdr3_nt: TGTGCCTGGAGTGGCGACTCCTGGAACTATGGCTACACCTTC
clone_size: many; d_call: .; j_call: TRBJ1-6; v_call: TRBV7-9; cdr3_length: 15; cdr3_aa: CASTYSGGVNSPLHF; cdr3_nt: TGTGCCAGCACCTATTCGGGAGGGGTAAATTCACCCCTCCACTTT
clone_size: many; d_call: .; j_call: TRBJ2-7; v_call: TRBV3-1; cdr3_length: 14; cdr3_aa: CASSQAGARYEQYF; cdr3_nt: TGTGCCAGCAGCCAAGCGGGAGCTAGGTACGAGCAGTACTTC
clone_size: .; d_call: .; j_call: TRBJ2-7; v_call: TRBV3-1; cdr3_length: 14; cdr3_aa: CASSQDVKGYEQYF; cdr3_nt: TGTGCCAGCAGCCAAGATGTGAAAGGGTACGAGCAGTACTTC
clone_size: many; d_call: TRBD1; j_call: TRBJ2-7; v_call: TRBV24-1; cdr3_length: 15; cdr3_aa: CATSDFGTGKSEQYF; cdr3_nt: TGTGCCACCAGTGATTTTGGGACAGGGAAGTCCGAGCAGTACTTC
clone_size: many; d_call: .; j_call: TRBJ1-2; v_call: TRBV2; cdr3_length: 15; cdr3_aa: CASSPKLGGGYGYTF; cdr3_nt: TGTGCCAGCAGCCCCAAATTAGGCGGAGGGTATGGCTACACCTTC
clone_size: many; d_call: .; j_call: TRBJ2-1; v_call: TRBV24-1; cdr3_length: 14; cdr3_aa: CATSASGSYNEQFF; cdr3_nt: TGTGCCACCAGTGCCAGCGGCTCCTACAATGAGCAGTTCTTC
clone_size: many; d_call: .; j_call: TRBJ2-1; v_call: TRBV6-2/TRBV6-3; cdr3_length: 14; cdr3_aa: CASSWPMADNEQFF; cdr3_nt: TGTGCCAGCAGTTGGCCCATGGCGGACAATGAGCAGTTCTTC
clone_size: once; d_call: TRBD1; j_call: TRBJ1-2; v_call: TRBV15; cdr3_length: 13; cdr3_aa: CAAGRDRGYGYTF; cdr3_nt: TGTGCCGCGGGAAGGGACAGGGGCTATGGCTACACCTTC
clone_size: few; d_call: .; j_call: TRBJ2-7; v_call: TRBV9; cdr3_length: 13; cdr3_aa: CASSARPWQEQYF; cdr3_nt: TGTGCCAGCAGCGCCCGACCCTGGCAAGAGCAGTACTTC
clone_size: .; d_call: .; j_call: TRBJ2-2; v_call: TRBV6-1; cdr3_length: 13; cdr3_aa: CASSSFRGGELFF; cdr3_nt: TGTGCCAGCTCCTCCTTTAGGGGAGGGGAGCTGTTTTTT
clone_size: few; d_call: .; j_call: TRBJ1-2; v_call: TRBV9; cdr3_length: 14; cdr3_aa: CASSPQEVVGGYTF; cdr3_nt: TGTGCCAGCAGCCCCCAGGAGGTAGTTGGAGGCTACACCTTC
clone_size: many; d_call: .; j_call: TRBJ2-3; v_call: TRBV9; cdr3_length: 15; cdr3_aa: CASSVATLSTDTQYF; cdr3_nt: TGTGCCAGCAGCGTAGCCACCCTTAGCACAGATACGCAGTATTTT
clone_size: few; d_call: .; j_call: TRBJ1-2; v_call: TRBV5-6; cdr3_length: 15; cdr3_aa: CASSLAVDINYGYTF; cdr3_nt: TGTGCCAGCAGCTTGGCAGTCGACATCAACTATGGCTACACCTTC
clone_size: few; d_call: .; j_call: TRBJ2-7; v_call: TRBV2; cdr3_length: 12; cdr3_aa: CASSEGAREQYF; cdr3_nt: TGTGCCAGCAGTGAGGGGGCGAGGGAGCAGTACTTC
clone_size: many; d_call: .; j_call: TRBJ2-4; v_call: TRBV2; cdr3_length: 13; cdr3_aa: CASRPDSKNIQYF; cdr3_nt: TGTGCCAGCAGACCAGACAGCAAAAACATTCAGTACTTC
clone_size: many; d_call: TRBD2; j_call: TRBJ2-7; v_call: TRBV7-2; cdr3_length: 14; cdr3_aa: CASSPTGGTYEQYF; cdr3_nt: TGTGCCAGCAGCCCCACGGGGGGGACCTACGAGCAGTACTTC
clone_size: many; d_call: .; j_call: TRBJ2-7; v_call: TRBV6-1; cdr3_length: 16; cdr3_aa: CASSEAWGQEVYEQYF; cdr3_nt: TGTGCCAGCAGTGAAGCGTGGGGGCAGGAGGTCTACGAGCAGTACTTC
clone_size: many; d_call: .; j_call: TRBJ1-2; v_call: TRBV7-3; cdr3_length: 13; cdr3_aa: CASSYRGGRGYTF; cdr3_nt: TGTGCCAGCAGCTACCGAGGGGGGCGAGGCTACACCTTC
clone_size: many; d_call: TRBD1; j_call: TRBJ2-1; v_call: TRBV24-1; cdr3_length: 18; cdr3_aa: CATSDSTLRTGPGNEQFF; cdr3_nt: TGTGCCACCAGTGATTCGACTCTTAGGACAGGGCCAGGCAATGAGCAGTTCTTC
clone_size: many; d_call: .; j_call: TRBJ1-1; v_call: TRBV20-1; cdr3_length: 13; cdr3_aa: CSARRDKRTEAFF; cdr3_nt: TGCAGTGCTAGAAGGGACAAAAGGACTGAAGCTTTCTTT
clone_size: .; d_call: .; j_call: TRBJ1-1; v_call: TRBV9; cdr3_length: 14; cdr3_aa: CASSVAGRGTEAFF; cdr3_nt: TGTGCCAGCAGCGTAGCCGGGAGAGGCACTGAAGCTTTCTTT
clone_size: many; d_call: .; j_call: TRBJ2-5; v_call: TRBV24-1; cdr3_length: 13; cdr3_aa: CATSDWGVETQYF; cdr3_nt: TGTGCCACCAGTGATTGGGGCGTGGAGACCCAGTACTTC
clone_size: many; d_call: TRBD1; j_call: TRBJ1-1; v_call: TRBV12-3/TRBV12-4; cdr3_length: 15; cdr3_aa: CASRPLGQGFTEAFF; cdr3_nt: TGTGCCAGCAGACCCCTCGGACAGGGTTTCACTGAAGCTTTCTTT
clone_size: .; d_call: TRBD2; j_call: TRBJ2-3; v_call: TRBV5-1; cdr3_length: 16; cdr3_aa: CASSFSGTSGRDTQYF; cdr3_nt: TGCGCCAGCAGCTTCTCGGGGACTAGCGGGAGGGATACGCAGTATTTT